These T cell receptor beta chains were read from a single sample in a study of sequential checkpoint blockade in melanoma. TCRdb's table, derived via immunoSEQ multiplex PCR, lists solely in-frame clones and lacks some. The table shows 25,000 to 30,000 clones, with 75% to 85% occurring only once. The sample here was CD8+ T cells sorted from blood (inferred from file names), taken from a patient given nivolumab and ipilimumab in sequence. These receptors originate from a human donor with melanoma. CDR3s include the opening cysteine and the closing phenylalanine or tryptophan. D genes are given only for firm matches. Size is omitted from some rows. Given values are once, few, many or a class for expanded clones.

D gene: TRBD1
clone size: .
V gene: TRBV11-2
J gene: TRBJ2-7
CDR3 DNA: TGTGCCAGCAGCTTCCCCTCAGGACAGGCGGCCTACGAGCAGTACTTC
CDR3 protein: CASSFPSGQAAYEQYF

D gene: TRBD2
clone size: .
V gene: TRBV28
J gene: TRBJ2-3
CDR3 DNA: TGTGCCAGCAGACTACTAGCGGGCCATGACACAGATACGCAGTATTTT
CDR3 protein: CASRLLAGHDTDTQYF

D gene: .
clone size: few
V gene: TRBV18
J gene: TRBJ2-3
CDR3 DNA: TGTGCCAGCTCACCACCCGAGATCACAGATACGCAGTATTTT
CDR3 protein: CASSPPEITDTQYF

D gene: TRBD1
clone size: .
V gene: TRBV2
J gene: TRBJ2-7
CDR3 DNA: TGTGCCAGCAGGGACAGGTGGTTCGAGCAGTACTTC
CDR3 protein: CASRDRWFEQYF

D gene: .
clone size: .
V gene: TRBV4-2
J gene: TRBJ2-5
CDR3 DNA: TGTGCCAGCAGGAGCCCCTACAGGTACCAAAAGACCCAGTACTTC
CDR3 protein: CASRSPYRYQKTQYF

D gene: .
clone size: .
V gene: TRBV10-2
J gene: TRBJ2-6
CDR3 DNA: TGCGCCAGCAGAACAGACTCTGGGGCCAACGTCCTGACTTTC
CDR3 protein: CASRTDSGANVLTF

D gene: .
clone size: .
V gene: TRBV29-1
J gene: TRBJ2-7
CDR3 DNA: TGCAGCGTTGAAGTTGAGGGCGGGTCCGATCACTACGAGCAGTACTTC
CDR3 protein: CSVEVEGGSDHYEQYF

D gene: .
clone size: .
V gene: TRBV7-6
J gene: TRBJ1-1
CDR3 DNA: TGTGCCAGCAGCCCACAGGGATGGAACACTGAAGCTTTCTTT
CDR3 protein: CASSPQGWNTEAFF

D gene: .
clone size: .
V gene: TRBV7-9
J gene: TRBJ2-3
CDR3 DNA: TGTGCCAGCAGCGGGGGGGACAGGCTGCTCACAGATACGCAGTATTTT
CDR3 protein: CASSGGDRLLTDTQYF

D gene: .
clone size: .
V gene: TRBV9
J gene: TRBJ2-3
CDR3 DNA: TGTGCCAGCGGGAGGAGCGACTCTCCCGGGGGTACGCAGTATTTT
CDR3 protein: CASGRSDSPGGTQYF

D gene: .
clone size: .
V gene: TRBV29-1
J gene: TRBJ1-2
CDR3 DNA: TGCAGCGTTGGGAGGCGGGGCTCGAATTATGGCTACACCTTC
CDR3 protein: CSVGRRGSNYGYTF

D gene: .
clone size: .
V gene: TRBV7-9
J gene: TRBJ1-2
CDR3 DNA: TGTGCCAGCAGGCAGGGAGGTCTTGGCTACACCTTC
CDR3 protein: CASRQGGLGYTF

D gene: TRBD2
clone size: .
V gene: TRBV11-2
J gene: TRBJ2-5
CDR3 DNA: TGTGCCAGCAGCTTAGAGGGGGACTACTTGGGGACCCAGTACTTC
CDR3 protein: CASSLEGDYLGTQYF

D gene: .
clone size: .
V gene: TRBV14
J gene: TRBJ1-1
CDR3 DNA: TGTGCCAGCAGCCAAGATGAGTTGAGGAGAGAAGCTTTCTTT
CDR3 protein: CASSQDELRREAFF

D gene: .
clone size: .
V gene: TRBV19
J gene: TRBJ1-1
CDR3 DNA: TGTGCCAGTACCTTCCGGGAGGACACTGAAGCTTTCTTT
CDR3 protein: CASTFREDTEAFF

D gene: TRBD2
clone size: few
V gene: TRBV7-2
J gene: TRBJ2-3
CDR3 DNA: TGTGCCAGCAGCTACGGGACTAGCGGGAAATCAGGAGCAGATACGCAGTATTTT
CDR3 protein: CASSYGTSGKSGADTQYF

D gene: .
clone size: .
V gene: TRBV7-8
J gene: TRBJ2-7
CDR3 DNA: TGTGCCAGCAGCTTAGAACCTGGAGCCCATTACGAGCAGTACTTC
CDR3 protein: CASSLEPGAHYEQYF

D gene: .
clone size: .
V gene: TRBV11-1
J gene: TRBJ2-7
CDR3 DNA: TGTGCCAGCAGCTTTGGGGCTAGCTCCTACGAGCAGTACTTC
CDR3 protein: CASSFGASSYEQYF

D gene: .
clone size: .
V gene: TRBV7-2
J gene: TRBJ2-7
CDR3 DNA: TGCGCCAGCAGCCAGGCCGCCTTTGAAGGAGGGGACTCCTACGAGCAGTACTTC
CDR3 protein: CASSQAAFEGGDSYEQYF

D gene: TRBD1
clone size: .
V gene: TRBV19
J gene: TRBJ1-1
CDR3 DNA: TGTGCCAGTAGTATCCCAGGGGGCCTCACTGAAGCTTTCTTT
CDR3 protein: CASSIPGGLTEAFF

D gene: .
clone size: .
V gene: TRBV7-3
J gene: TRBJ2-2
CDR3 DNA: TGTGCCACCCGTACTAGGAGGGACACCGGGGAGCTGTTTTTT
CDR3 protein: CATRTRRDTGELFF

D gene: TRBD2
clone size: once
V gene: TRBV6-6
J gene: TRBJ2-7
CDR3 DNA: TGTGCCAGCAGTTACTCGGGTAGCGGGGGGACCTACGAGCAGTACTTC
CDR3 protein: CASSYSGSGGTYEQYF

D gene: TRBD1
clone size: once
V gene: TRBV19
J gene: TRBJ1-5
CDR3 DNA: TGTGCGACAGGGTGGTATCAGCCCCAGCATTTT
CDR3 protein: CATGWYQPQHF

D gene: TRBD1
clone size: .
V gene: TRBV4-1
J gene: TRBJ2-1
CDR3 DNA: TGCGCCAGCAGCTGGGTCAGGGGACAGGGGTTGAATGAGCAGTTCTTC
CDR3 protein: CASSWVRGQGLNEQFF

D gene: .
clone size: .
V gene: TRBV13
J gene: TRBJ2-7
CDR3 DNA: TGTGCCAGCAGCCCCGACAGGTCAACCTACGAGCAGTACTTC
CDR3 protein: CASSPDRSTYEQYF

D gene: .
clone size: .
V gene: TRBV27
J gene: TRBJ2-1
CDR3 DNA: TGTGCCAGCAGCCCTCTTTGGGCCCATGAGCAGTTCTTC
CDR3 protein: CASSPLWAHEQFF

D gene: .
clone size: .
V gene: TRBV28
J gene: TRBJ1-1
CDR3 DNA: TGTGCCAGCAGTTTATTCGGACTAGAGGAAGCTTTCTTT
CDR3 protein: CASSLFGLEEAFF

D gene: TRBD1
clone size: .
V gene: TRBV11-2
J gene: TRBJ1-1
CDR3 DNA: TGTGCCAGCAGCCCCTACGAGGGGGCGCCTGAAGCTTTCTTT
CDR3 protein: CASSPYEGAPEAFF

D gene: .
clone size: .
V gene: TRBV7-9
J gene: TRBJ1-1
CDR3 DNA: TGTGCCAGCAGCTTATCGGGAAAACCCTTGAAGGGAGCTTTCTTT
CDR3 protein: CASSLSGKPLKGAFF

D gene: .
clone size: .
V gene: TRBV6-1
J gene: TRBJ2-3
CDR3 DNA: TGTGCCAGCAGTGAACTGGCGTCGACTAGCACAGATACGCAGTATTTT
CDR3 protein: CASSELASTSTDTQYF

D gene: .
clone size: .
V gene: TRBV19
J gene: TRBJ1-5
CDR3 DNA: TGTGCCAGTAGTATAGACAGGGAAGGCAATCAGCCCCAGCATTTT
CDR3 protein: CASSIDREGNQPQHF

D gene: TRBD2
clone size: .
V gene: TRBV7-9
J gene: TRBJ2-1
CDR3 DNA: TGCGCCAGCAGCCAAGGCGCTAGCGGGGGGGATGAGCAGTTCTTC
CDR3 protein: CASSQGASGGDEQFF

D gene: .
clone size: few
V gene: TRBV28
J gene: TRBJ2-7
CDR3 DNA: TGTGCCAGCAGTTTCCAGGGAAGATCTGGCGAGCAGTACTTC
CDR3 protein: CASSFQGRSGEQYF

D gene: .
clone size: .
V gene: TRBV7-8
J gene: TRBJ1-2
CDR3 DNA: TGTGCCAGCAGCTTACCGTCGGCCGAGGAGGGCTACACCTTC
CDR3 protein: CASSLPSAEEGYTF

D gene: .
clone size: .
V gene: TRBV29-1
J gene: TRBJ2-7
CDR3 DNA: TGCAGCGGGGGCAGGGACACCTACGAGCAGTACTTC
CDR3 protein: CSGGRDTYEQYF

D gene: .
clone size: .
V gene: TRBV4-3
J gene: TRBJ1-6
CDR3 DNA: TGCGCCAGCAGCCAATCCTCCCAGGGGTCACCCCTCCACTTT
CDR3 protein: CASSQSSQGSPLHF

D gene: .
clone size: .
V gene: TRBV5-1
J gene: TRBJ1-2
CDR3 DNA: TGCGCCAGCAGCTTGACAGGGTTATCTAACTATGGCTACACCTTC
CDR3 protein: CASSLTGLSNYGYTF

D gene: .
clone size: .
V gene: TRBV27
J gene: TRBJ2-2
CDR3 DNA: TGTGCCAGCGCCCGGGGGGCTGCGGCCGGACCGACCGAGGAGCTGTTTTTT
CDR3 protein: CASARGAAAGPTEELFF

D gene: TRBD1
clone size: .
V gene: TRBV6-5
J gene: TRBJ1-1
CDR3 DNA: TGTGCCAGCAGCCCGGGACAGTCAGAAGCTTTCTTT
CDR3 protein: CASSPGQSEAFF

D gene: TRBD2
clone size: .
V gene: TRBV28
J gene: TRBJ2-5
CDR3 DNA: TGTGCCAGCAGTTTGGAGCGGGAGGTCCAAGAGACCCAGTACTTC
CDR3 protein: CASSLEREVQETQYF

D gene: TRBD2
clone size: .
V gene: TRBV2
J gene: TRBJ2-7
CDR3 DNA: TGTGCCAGCTTGCTAGCGGGGACTTCCTACGAGCAGTACTTC
CDR3 protein: CASLLAGTSYEQYF

D gene: TRBD1
clone size: .
V gene: TRBV28
J gene: TRBJ1-2
CDR3 DNA: TGTGCCAGTTACTCAGTGAGGGGGCTAGGGTATGGCTACACCTTC
CDR3 protein: CASYSVRGLGYGYTF

D gene: .
clone size: once
V gene: TRBV9
J gene: TRBJ2-5
CDR3 DNA: TGTGCCAGCAGCGCGACGGGGGGCCGAGAGACCCAGTACTTC
CDR3 protein: CASSATGGRETQYF

D gene: .
clone size: .
V gene: TRBV7-8
J gene: TRBJ2-3
CDR3 DNA: TGTGCCAGCCTTGTCGGGCTAGCGAGCACAGATACGCAGTATTTT
CDR3 protein: CASLVGLASTDTQYF

D gene: TRBD1
clone size: .
V gene: TRBV19
J gene: TRBJ1-1
CDR3 DNA: TGTGCCAGTAGTATAGATCTCGGGACAGCGAACACTGAAGCTTTCTTT
CDR3 protein: CASSIDLGTANTEAFF

D gene: .
clone size: .
V gene: TRBV9
J gene: TRBJ2-3
CDR3 DNA: TGTGCCAGCAGCGCCAGCCCCAACCCCACAGGGAGTTGGGCCACAGATACGCAGTATTTT
CDR3 protein: CASSASPNPTGSWATDTQYF

D gene: TRBD2
clone size: .
V gene: TRBV5-4
J gene: TRBJ2-1
CDR3 DNA: TGTGCCAGCAGCATGTTAGCGGGAGACAATGAGCAGTTCTTC
CDR3 protein: CASSMLAGDNEQFF

D gene: .
clone size: once
V gene: TRBV5-1
J gene: TRBJ2-1
CDR3 DNA: TGCGCCAGCAGCTCTCTCGGAGCAGGAGGGCCGGTTGAGCAGTTCTTC
CDR3 protein: CASSSLGAGGPVEQFF

D gene: TRBD2
clone size: .
V gene: TRBV13
J gene: TRBJ2-1
CDR3 DNA: TGTGCCAGCAGCTCGACTAGCGGGGCCACCTACAATGAGCAGTTCTTC
CDR3 protein: CASSSTSGATYNEQFF

D gene: TRBD1
clone size: .
V gene: TRBV29-1
J gene: TRBJ1-2
CDR3 DNA: TGCAGCGTCGACAGGGAGTTCTACGGCTACACCTTC
CDR3 protein: CSVDREFYGYTF

D gene: .
clone size: .
V gene: TRBV28
J gene: TRBJ2-1
CDR3 DNA: TGTGCCAGCCTAGACGATACCTACAATGAGCAGTTCTTC
CDR3 protein: CASLDDTYNEQFF

D gene: .
clone size: .
V gene: TRBV28
J gene: TRBJ2-7
CDR3 DNA: TGTGCCAGCAGTTTAGGAGGGACAGCCCACGAGCAGTACTTC
CDR3 protein: CASSLGGTAHEQYF

D gene: .
clone size: .
V gene: TRBV27
J gene: TRBJ2-1
CDR3 DNA: TGTGCCAGCAGGACGGGACTTGATGAGCAGTTCTTC
CDR3 protein: CASRTGLDEQFF

D gene: .
clone size: .
V gene: TRBV6-4
J gene: TRBJ2-7
CDR3 DNA: TGTGCCAGCAGCGAAAAAGCAGGGGCCCACTACGAGCAGTACTTC
CDR3 protein: CASSEKAGAHYEQYF

D gene: TRBD2
clone size: .
V gene: TRBV2
J gene: TRBJ2-7
CDR3 DNA: TGTGCCAGCAGTTCTAATCAAAACGGGGGGGCCTACTACGAGCAGTACTTC
CDR3 protein: CASSSNQNGGAYYEQYF